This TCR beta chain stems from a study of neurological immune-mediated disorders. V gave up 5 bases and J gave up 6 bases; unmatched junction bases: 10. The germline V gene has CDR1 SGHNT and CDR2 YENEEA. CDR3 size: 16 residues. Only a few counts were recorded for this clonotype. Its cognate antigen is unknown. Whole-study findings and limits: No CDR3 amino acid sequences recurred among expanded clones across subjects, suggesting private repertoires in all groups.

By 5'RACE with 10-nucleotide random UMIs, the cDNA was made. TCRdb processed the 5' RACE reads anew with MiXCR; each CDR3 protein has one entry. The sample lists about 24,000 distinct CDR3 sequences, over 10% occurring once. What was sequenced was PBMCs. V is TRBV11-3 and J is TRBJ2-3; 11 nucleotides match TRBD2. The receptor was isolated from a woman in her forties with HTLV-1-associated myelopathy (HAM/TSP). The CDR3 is CASSRGTSGVADTQYF. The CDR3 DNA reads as TGTGCCAGCAGCCGCGGGACTAGCGGTGTGGCGGATACGCAGTATTTT.